The 25 T cell receptor beta chains below were found in one sample sequenced in a study of shared clonotypes between healthy human individuals. Clones were read by immunoSEQ multiplex PCR, and TCRdb kept only the in-frame ones, dropping some. The sample records about half a million clones, about 85% being singletons. The sequencing sample was made of PBMCs. The receptor source for this set is a woman aged 40 to 49 in good health. Some clones in this sample may be carry-over from other donors' samples.

The chain combines TRBV4-1 with TRBJ2-3; 12 positions match TRBD2. J gave up 4 bases and V 2 bases, and 10 bases lay outside the gene matches. The CDR3 loop spans 18 amino acids. The germline CDR1 and CDR2 sequences are MGHRA and YSYEKL. For the CDR3, the DNA is TGCGCCAGCAGCCAACCTCGGGGACTAGCGGGTATATCAGATACGCAGTATTTT. This encodes CASSQPRGLAGISDTQYF.

This chain uses TRBV6-6 with TRBJ2-7; TRBD1 is a possible D gene (6 bases). Germline-derived CDR1 and CDR2 are MNHNY and SVGAGI (reference sequence). V was cut by 6 bases and J by 0 bases, with 12 bases left in between. This CDR3 comprises 14 residues. The CDR3 sequence: CASRGAAGSYEQYF. DNA for the CDR3: TGTGCCAGCAGGGGGGCGGCCGGCTCCTACGAGCAGTACTTC.

The chain is built from TRBV2 and TRBJ2-5; 9 bases fit TRBD2. The CDR3 spans 13 residues. The junction had 7 bases not matched to a gene; V was cut back by 10 bases and J by 4 bases. Germline V CDR1 and CDR2: SNHLY, FYNNEI. CDR3 region: CATSKLAGETQYF. The CDR3 DNA sequence: TGTGCCACCTCAAAACTAGCGGGAGAGACCCAGTACTTC. Based on the CDR3 plus reference TRBV2 and TRBJ2-5, the full variable domain is EPEVTQTPSHQVTQMGQEVILRCVPISNHLYFYWYRQILGQKVEFLVSFYNNEISEKSEIFDDQFSVERPDGSNFTLKIRSTKLEDSAMYFCATSKLAGETQYFGPGTRLLVL.

Worth noting for this clone: This probably arose from a read error, given a far larger clone one base away. Other DNA variants within this sample encode the same CDR3. The rearrangement joins TRBV5-6 to TRBJ2-5, with D perhaps matching TRBD2 (5 bases). Germline CDR1 is SGHDT and CDR2 is YYEEEE. The CDR3 has 13 residues. The DNA of the CDR3 is TGCGCCAGCACCGCGGGTGTAAAAGAGACCCAGTACTTC. Protein product: CASTAGVKETQYF.

The J gene is TRBJ2-6, the V gene TRBV4-1; D is uncertain. Germline V gene data show CDR1 as MGHRA and CDR2 as YSYEKL. V gave up 2 bases and J gave up 2 bases, with 7 bases separating them. The CDR3 is made up of 15 amino acids. The CDR3 region is CASSQLQTGANVLTF. The CDR3 coding sequence is TGCGCCAGCAGCCAACTCCAGACTGGGGCCAACGTCCTGACTTTC.

The chain links TRBV6-5 to TRBJ2-5, with 12 bases that match TRBD2. With V trimmed by 6 bases and J by 5 bases, 7 bases remained unmatched. This CDR3 spans 15 amino acids. Germline V gives CDR1 MNHEY, CDR2 SVGAGI. The CDR3 sequence: CASSRLAGAGETQYF. The CDR3 bases are TGTGCCAGCAGCAGACTAGCGGGAGCTGGGGAGACCCAGTACTTC.

This chain links TRBV28 with TRBJ1-1; 10 bases map to TRBD1. Looked up from germline, CDR1 is MDHEN and CDR2 is SYDVKM. V gave up 5 bases and J gave up 2 bases; unmatched junction bases: 14. CDR3 size: 18 residues. The CDR3 nucleotides read TGTGCCAGCAGTACCGGGACAGGGGTGGTTTTCGAAAACACTGAAGCTTTCTTT. Amino acid sequence: CASSTGTGVVFENTEAFF.

A word on this clone: This likely stems from a read error, as it lies one base from a far larger clone. The chain employs TRBV6-1 and TRBJ1-1; 8 bases are shared with TRBD1. The CDR3 is made up of 14 amino acids. CDR1 MNHNS and CDR2 SASEGT come from the germline V gene. V shed 5 bases and J 4 bases; nucleotides not matched to a gene: 6. In DNA, the CDR3 is TGTGCCAGCAGTTTAAGTACAGGGGGCACTGAAGCTTTCTTT. Translating it yields CASSLSTGGTEAFF.

Points on this clone: A far larger clone is one nucleotide away, so this likely arose from a read error. Distinct nucleotide sequences in the sample also encode this CDR3. The chain is built from TRBV30 and TRBJ1-1; D is unresolved. This CDR3 spans 12 amino acids. Germline assignment: CDR1 GTSNPN and CDR2 SVGIG (reference sequence). V was clipped by 5 bases and J by 1 base, with 8 bases between them. This chain's CDR3 is CAWAPGNTEAFF. DNA of the CDR3: TGTGCCTGGGCACCGGGGAACACTGAAGCTTTCTTT.

Comment on this clone: A far larger clone is only one base removed, so a read error is likely. Here the CDR3 DNA reads TGTGCCAGCAGCTTAAATACAGGGGTGAGAGGTGGAAAACTGTTTTTT. It encodes CASSLNTGVRGGKLFF. The chain uses TRBV7-9 and TRBJ1-4; 7 nucleotides agree with TRBD1. CDR1 SEHNR and CDR2 FQNEAQ come from the germline V gene (reference sequence). The CDR3 has 16 residues. The V segment lost 2 bases and the J segment 10 bases; nucleotides outside the gene matches: 13.

The gene calls are TRBV4-1 and TRBJ2-2; 11 bases align to TRBD2. Germline trimming cut 3 bases from V and 7 bases from J; bases unmatched to any gene: 4. The CDR3 is 15 residues long. Looked up from germline, CDR1 is MGHRA and CDR2 is YSYEKL. CDR3 bases: TGCGCCAGCAGCCACGTAGCGGGAGGGGTCGGGGAGCTGTTTTTT. This codes for CASSHVAGGVGELFF.

Points on this clone: This may be a read error: a much more frequent sequence differs by one nucleotide. CDR3 region: CASGKVCQEGNTEAFF. The CDR3 nucleotides are TGTGCCAGCGGCAAGGTCTGCCAGGAGGGGAACACTGAAGCTTTCTTT. V is TRBV21-1 and J is TRBJ1-1. TRBV21-1 is reported as a pseudogene. This CDR3 contains 16 residues.

The chain employs TRBV7-8 and TRBJ1-4; TRBD1 matches 7 bases. The CDR3 totals 15 residues. The J segment lost 6 bases and the V segment lost 1 base, leaving 5 bases of the junction unmatched. CDR1 is SGHVS and CDR2 is FQNEAQ in the germline V gene. The CDR3 sequence is CASSLVEGADEKLFF. The CDR3 nucleotides are TGTGCCAGCAGCTTAGTTGAGGGGGCCGATGAAAAACTGTTTTTT. Combining the CDR3 with reference TRBV7-8 and TRBJ1-4 gives the whole variable domain GAGVSQSPRYKVAKRGQDVALRCDPISGHVSLFWYQQALGQGPEFLTYFQNEAQLDKSGLPSDRFFAERPEGSVSTLKIQRTQQEDSAVYLCASSLVEGADEKLFFGSGTQLSVL.

Concerning this clone: A far larger clone is off by one base, so a read error is likely. The rearrangement joins TRBV10-3 to TRBJ2-5; 8 nucleotides match TRBD2. Germline CDR1 reads ENHRY; CDR2 reads SYGVKD. Losses at the gene ends were 4 bases for V and 6 bases for J; bases not matched to a gene: 4. The CDR3 runs 13 residues. The CDR3 is CAISAPSGQTQYF. CDR3 bases: TGTGCCATCAGTGCGCCTAGCGGGCAGACCCAGTACTTC.

The rearrangement links TRBV7-9 to TRBJ1-6, with 10 bases that match TRBD1. CDR3 length: 14 residues. CDR1 is SEHNR and CDR2 is FQNEAQ in the germline V gene (reference sequence). J was trimmed by 8 bases and V by 6 bases; bases with no gene match: 4. CDR3 region: CASRTGTGDSPLHF. The DNA for the CDR3 is TGTGCCAGCAGAACCGGGACAGGGGATTCACCCCTCCACTTT.

This rearrangement joins TRBV27 to TRBJ2-2, with D maybe TRBD2 (6 bases). V dropped 8 bases and J dropped 1 base, with 8 bases sitting between them. This CDR3 contains 13 residues. The germline gives CDR1 MNHEY, CDR2 SMNVEV (reference sequence). The CDR3 DNA reads as TGTGCCAGCTGGGACTTGAACACCGGGGAGCTGTTTTTT. Translating it yields CASWDLNTGELFF.

The chain carries TRBV7-2 and TRBJ1-2; 7 nucleotides line up with TRBD1. V lost 4 bases and J lost 3; bases outside the gene matches: 11. Germline V gene sequence: CDR1 SGHTA, CDR2 FQGNSA. The CDR3 totals 16 residues. The DNA for the CDR3 is TGTGCCAGCAGCTCCAGGAGACAGGGTATCGACTATGGCTACACCTTC. Translated, it gives CASSSRRQGIDYGYTF.

V usage is TRBV19 and J usage is TRBJ1-5, with a tentative D call TRBD1 (5 bases). V was pared by 6 bases and J by 1 base, with 16 bases between. The length of the CDR3 is 16 residues. Germline lookup yields CDR1 LNHDA and CDR2 SQIVND (reference sequence). This CDR3 reads CASSPMPGRSNQPQHF. The CDR3 DNA sequence: TGTGCCAGTAGCCCGATGCCAGGGAGGAGCAATCAGCCCCAGCATTTT.

CDR3 in DNA: TGTGCCAGCAGCTTAGCTTCCTCGACACTTAGCTACACCTTC. Its translation is CASSLASSTLSYTF. The V gene is TRBV7-9, the J gene TRBJ1-2; D is uncertain. The CDR3 totals 14 residues. CDR1 and CDR2 (germline): SEHNR, FQNEAQ (reference sequence). Trimming shortened V by 0 bases and J by 9 bases, and 14 bases separated the two germline ends. The variable domain in full, with the rest retrieved from reference TRBV7-9 and TRBJ1-2, is DTGVSQNPRHKITKRGQNVTFRCDPISEHNRLYWYRQTLGQGPEFLTYFQNEAQLEKSRLLSDRFSAERPKGSFSTLEIQRTEQGDSAMYLCASSLASSTLSYTFGSGTRLTVV.

This clone was observed a handful of times. With a much larger clone just one base away, this may be a read error. The rearrangement links TRBV9 to TRBJ1-2, with 11 bases matching TRBD1. Trimming cost V 3 bases and J 0 bases; bases outside gene matches: 22. Germline CDR1 reads SGDLS; CDR2 reads YYNGEE. This CDR3 is built from 22 residues. In nucleotides, the CDR3 is TGTGCCAGCAGCGGTCCACGCTGGACAGGGGGCACCCTGGAACAAGCTAACTATGGCTACACCTTC. It specifies CASSGPRWTGGTLEQANYGYTF.

Turning to this clone: A far larger clone is just one base off, so this is likely a read error. Other nucleotide sequences from this sample produce the same CDR3. The gene calls are TRBV2 and TRBJ2-2; D call uncertain. Germline CDR1 reads SNHLY; CDR2 reads FYNNEI. This CDR3 is 11 amino acids long. The CDR3 loop is CASLYAGELFF. CDR3 in DNA: TGTGCAAGCCTTTATGCCGGGGAGCTGTTTTTT. Full variable domain (missing parts from reference TRBV2 and TRBJ2-2): EPEVTQTPSHQVTQMGQEVILRCVPISNHLYFYWYRQILGQKVEFLVSFYNNEISEKSEIFDDQFSVERPDGSNFTLKIRSTKLEDSAMYFCASLYAGELFFGEGSRLTVL.

The V call is TRBV18, the J call TRBJ1-2; 7 bases fit TRBD1. CDR1 and CDR2 (germline): KGHSH, LQKENI. This CDR3 contains 14 residues. Trimming took 2 bases from V and 3 from J; bases not matched to a gene: 3. CDR3 DNA: TGTGCCAGCTCACCAGACAGGGCTCACTATGGCTACACCTTC. This translates into CASSPDRAHYGYTF.

Turning to this clone: Given a far larger clone just one base away, this is likely a sequencing read error. The chain couples TRBV7-2 to TRBJ1-5, with no clear D. CDR1 and CDR2 from the germline V gene are SGHTA and FQGNSA. V lost 1 base and J lost 0, with 4 bases in between. CDR3 length: 14 amino acids. DNA of the CDR3: TGTGCCAGCAGCTTAGGGGATAGCAATCAGCCCCAGCATTTT. Amino acids: CASSLGDSNQPQHF.

This clone was seen repeatedly, ten times or more. The sample holds other DNA sequences that translate to the same CDR3. This chain uses TRBV7-2 with TRBJ1-2; maybe TRBD1 (6 bases). CDR1 is SGHTA and CDR2 is FQGNSA in the germline V gene. V lost 0 bases, J lost 1 base, and 12 bases lay in between. This CDR3 region has 16 residues. The CDR3 bases are TGTGCCAGCAGCTTAGCTTCCGGACAGAGTAACTATGGCTACACCTTC. The encoded protein is CASSLASGQSNYGYTF.

The gene calls are TRBV10-3 and TRBJ2-3; no clear D gene. Germline V gene lookup returns CDR1 ENHRY and CDR2 SYGVKD. The CDR3 is 12 residues long. Trimming removed 6 bases from V and 0 bases from J, with 4 bases in between. CDR3 residues: CAIRGSTDTQYF. In DNA form, the CDR3 reads TGTGCCATCAGGGGTAGCACAGATACGCAGTATTTT.